This T cell receptor (beta chain) was sequenced for a study of cytomegalovirus exposure and HLA in healthy donors. Broader study findings: TCR beta chains numbering 150 to 200 were designated cytomegalovirus-associated. The tendency of first-cohort TCR clusters to co-occur in the 120 or so validation repertoires emerged from a later analysis. Diagnosis of cytomegalovirus status made by the classifier reportedly showed high specificity and sensitivity.

A word on this clone: The antigen is not known.

Some clones are missing from TCRdb's copy, which holds only in-frame ones; the method was immunoSEQ multiplex PCR. The profile covers approximately 160,000 clones, with over 85% appearing a single time and under 13% taken by the ten largest. Material: PBMCs. This receptor was taken from a woman aged 18-30 years in good health and CMV-seropositive.

In DNA form, the CDR3 reads TGTGCCAGCAGCCCCAACGGGGGAAACACCATATATTTT. It codes for CASSPNGGNTIYF. This chain uses TRBV7-3 with TRBJ1-3; no firm D call. Trimming stripped 5 bases from V and 4 bases from J, with 9 bases between. Germline CDR1 SGHTA, CDR2 FQGTGA. This CDR3 spans 13 amino acids.